This entry concerns a single T cell receptor beta chain. Its antigen is not known. The data belong to a study of cytomegalovirus exposure and HLA in healthy donors. General study points: In vitro testing confirmed three CMV-associated chains as specific for CMV antigens.

Researchers ran the PCR with 60 Vbeta and 13 Jbeta primers. Profiled with immunoSEQ multiplex PCR; TCRdb holds only in-frame clones, not every one. The data contain around 130,000 clones, approximately 80% of them singletons. This CDR3 comprises 15 residues. Germline V lookup: CDR1 SGHRS, CDR2 YFSETQ. V lost 5 bases to trimming and J lost 2 bases; unmatched junction nucleotides: 7. The chain couples TRBV5-1 to TRBJ1-1; TRBD1 agrees at 9 bases. The sequencing sample was made of PBMCs. The sequence was collected from a man in his fifties or sixties in good health and CMV-seronegative. CDR3 sequence: CASRTGQGSNTEAFF. CDR3 coding DNA: TGCGCCAGCAGGACGGGACAGGGCTCCAACACTGAAGCTTTCTTT.